Below are 19 T cell receptor beta chains sequenced from a single sample in a study of T cell changes during pregnancy in multiple sclerosis. Clones were read by immunoSEQ multiplex PCR, and TCRdb kept only the in-frame ones, dropping some. This sample has approximately 60,000 clones; 94% occur once, and the top ten carry around 3.5%. The source was CD8+ T cells from peripheral blood mononuclear cells, collected in the third trimester of pregnancy. All receptors derive from a female donor with multiple sclerosis, enrolled in a pregnancy study.

The J gene is TRBJ1-5, the V gene TRBV6-5, with D unresolved. Trimming took off 6 bases at V and 7 bases at J, with 16 bases between the two ends. The CDR3 totals 14 residues. Germline V lookup: CDR1 MNHEY, CDR2 SVGAGI. DNA for the CDR3: TGTGCCAGCAGCAGACTTTACAGCGGACAGCCCCAGCATTTT. Residues: CASSRLYSGQPQHF.

This chain uses TRBV5-1 with TRBJ1-2; 11 bases line up with TRBD1. From germline, CDR1 is SGHRS and CDR2 YFSETQ. The CDR3 runs 16 residues. Losses at the gene ends were 4 bases for V and 2 bases for J; bases not matched to a gene: 7. CDR3 nucleotides: TGCGCCAGCAGCACCGGACAGGGGGCTAAGAACTATGGCTACACCTTC. Translating it yields CASSTGQGAKNYGYTF.

V is TRBV12-5 and J is TRBJ1-1; D not certain. The germline V gene has CDR1 LGHNT and CDR2 FRNRAP. The CDR3 has 12 amino acids. V gave up 6 bases and J gave up 6 bases, with 11 bases separating them. CDR3: CASGKLRPEAFF. The CDR3 DNA reads as TGTGCTAGTGGGAAGTTGAGGCCTGAAGCTTTCTTT.

The rearrangement joins TRBV5-4 to TRBJ2-4; D perhaps matches TRBD2 (6 bases). The CDR3 length is 18 residues. V was clipped by 2 bases and J by 0 bases, with 18 bases between them. Germline CDR1 and CDR2: SGHNT and YYREEE (reference sequence). The DNA for the CDR3 is TGTGCCAGCAGCTTAGATACCATCCCTAGCGTAGCCAAAAACATTCAGTACTTC. Amino acids: CASSLDTIPSVAKNIQYF.

V gene TRBV28 combines with J gene TRBJ1-5; D ambiguous. This CDR3 spans 16 amino acids. V lost 5 bases, J lost 0 bases, and 14 bases lay in between. From germline, CDR1 is MDHEN and CDR2 SYDVKM. The CDR3 nucleotides are TGTGCCAGCAGTGTAGACACCCCGTATAGCAATCAGCCCCAGCATTTT. Encoded protein: CASSVDTPYSNQPQHF.

This clone was seen once. The chain is built from TRBV19 and TRBJ2-5, with a tentative D call TRBD2 (5 bases). CDR3 length: 14 residues. V was pared by 3 bases and J by 5 bases, with 13 bases between. CDR1 and CDR2 (germline): LNHDA, SQIVND (reference sequence). The CDR3 DNA reads TGTGCCAGTAGTATGAAGGGCGGGCGTGAGACCCAGTACTTC. Protein: CASSMKGGRETQYF.

The rearrangement joins TRBV7-8 to TRBJ2-5; D is uncertain. V lost 4 bases and J lost 3, with 12 bases in between. The length of the CDR3 is 14 residues. CDR1 and CDR2 from the germline V gene are SGHVS and FQNEAQ. The CDR3 nucleotides are TGTGCCAGCAGCTCCAGGCCAGAGAAAGAGACCCAGTACTTC. This gives the protein CASSSRPEKETQYF.

This chain joins TRBV6-5 and TRBJ2-3; D may be TRBD1 (6 bases). Per germline, CDR1 MNHEY and CDR2 SVGAGI. The CDR3 is 15 residues long. Deletions cut 2 bases from V and 2 bases from J, with 11 bases between. As DNA, the CDR3 is TGTGCCAGCAGTTACAAGGCAGGGGCCACAGATACGCAGTATTTT. Amino acids: CASSYKAGATDTQYF.

This chain uses TRBV7-9 with TRBJ1-1; D is ambiguous. V was shortened by 3 bases and J by 0 bases, with 8 bases between the two germline ends. CDR3 size: 14 residues. Germline V gene data show CDR1 as SEHNR and CDR2 as FQNEAQ (reference sequence). The CDR3 region has the DNA TGTGCCAGCAGCTTCATCGGGGTGAACACTGAAGCTTTCTTT. Its translation: CASSFIGVNTEAFF.

The J gene is TRBJ1-4, the V gene TRBV5-4; TRBD1 aligns across 8 bases. CDR3 length equals 18 residues. Looked up from germline, CDR1 is SGHNT and CDR2 is YYREEE (reference sequence). The trim removed 3 bases at V and 5 bases at J, leaving 15 bases unmatched. Written as DNA, the CDR3 is TGTGCCAGCAGCTCGCCTGGACAGGGAAACGTAAAAAATGAAAAACTGTTTTTT. Amino acids: CASSSPGQGNVKNEKLFF.

The chain has TRBV7-9 and TRBJ1-1, with a possible D match to TRBD1 (5 bases). The ends were cut back, 1 base at V and 0 bases at J, with 9 bases in the middle. CDR1 and CDR2 from the germline V gene are SEHNR and FQNEAQ (reference sequence). CDR3 length: 15 residues. In nucleotides, the CDR3 is TGTGCCAGCAGCTTAGTACGGGACTTGAACACTGAAGCTTTCTTT. Translating gives CASSLVRDLNTEAFF.

J is TRBJ1-1 and V is TRBV11-2; D unresolved. Germline CDR1 is SGHAT and CDR2 is FQNNGV. The V end was cut by 4 bases, the J end by 4 bases, with 4 bases between. The CDR3 runs 11 residues. The CDR3 sequence: CASSYSTEAFF. CDR3 DNA sequence: TGTGCCAGCAGCTATAGCACTGAAGCTTTCTTT. The full variable domain, its missing parts supplied by reference TRBV11-2 and TRBJ1-1, is EAGVAQSPRYKIIEKRQSVAFWCNPISGHATLYWYQQILGQGPKLLIQFQNNGVVDDSQLPKDRFSAERLKGVDSTLKIQPAKLEDSAVYLCASSYSTEAFFGQGTRLTVV.

The gene calls are TRBV7-8 and TRBJ2-7; 13 bases match TRBD2. Germline CDR1 reads SGHVS; CDR2 reads FQNEAQ. With 5 bases clipped from V and 4 bases from J, the junction kept 8 bases outside the gene matches. This CDR3 spans 16 amino acids. Here the CDR3 reads CASSQGLAGADYEQYF. CDR3 coding DNA: TGTGCCAGCAGCCAAGGACTAGCGGGAGCCGATTACGAGCAGTACTTC. The full variable domain, rest sourced from reference TRBV7-8 and TRBJ2-7, is GAGVSQSPRYKVAKRGQDVALRCDPISGHVSLFWYQQALGQGPEFLTYFQNEAQLDKSGLPSDRFFAERPEGSVSTLKIQRTQQEDSAVYLCASSQGLAGADYEQYFGPGTRLTVT.

This chain uses TRBV7-8 with TRBJ1-3, with D unclear. V lost 4 bases and J 3 bases, leaving 16 bases between the germline ends. Germline V gives CDR1 SGHVS, CDR2 FQNEAQ. CDR3 length equals 16 residues. The CDR3 spells CASSSIRAGDGNTIYF. The CDR3 nucleotides are TGTGCCAGCAGCTCTATAAGGGCCGGGGATGGAAACACCATATATTTT.

The V call is TRBV6-1, the J call TRBJ1-3, with D perhaps TRBD1 (6 bases). Trimming took 2 bases from V and 0 from J, leaving 11 bases between them. Germline V CDR1 and CDR2: MNHNS, SASEGT. The CDR3 consists of 16 residues. DNA of the CDR3: TGTGCCAGCAGTGAAATAGGACAGCACTCTGGAAACACCATATATTTT. Protein sequence: CASSEIGQHSGNTIYF.

This chain uses TRBV27 with TRBJ2-7; possibly TRBD2 for D (6 bases). The CDR3 is 16 residues long. Germline CDR1 MNHEY, CDR2 SMNVEV (reference sequence). The ends were cut back, 6 bases at V and 3 bases at J, with 21 bases in the middle. The CDR3 spells CASSPAGSSAVYEQYF. The CDR3 DNA follows: TGTGCCAGCAGCCCCGCTGGGTCTAGCGCTGTCTACGAGCAGTACTTC.

J is TRBJ2-1 and V is TRBV5-1, with 10 positions matching TRBD2. V was pared by 2 bases and J by 0 bases, with 2 bases of the junction left unmatched. CDR1 is SGHRS, CDR2 YFSETQ, per germline. The CDR3 spans 16 residues. The CDR3 bases are TGCGCCAGCAGCTTCGAGCGGGAGGGCTCCTACAATGAGCAGTTCTTC. Its translation is CASSFEREGSYNEQFF.

The rearrangement joins TRBV29-1 to TRBJ2-3; 9 nucleotides line up with TRBD2. CDR1 SQVTM and CDR2 ANQGSEA come from the germline V gene. This CDR3 comprises 15 residues. The ends lost 7 bases at V and 1 base at J; junction bases unmatched: 9. CDR3: CSAWIAGEGTDTQYF. Here the CDR3 DNA reads TGCAGCGCCTGGATAGCGGGAGAGGGCACAGATACGCAGTATTTT.

CDR3 DNA sequence: TGTGCCAGCAGTTTATTGGGCAGGGCAAATCAGCCCCAGCATTTT. Translating it yields CASSLLGRANQPQHF. The chain employs TRBV27 and TRBJ1-5, with TRBD1 as a possible D gene (5 bases). V lost 1 base and J lost 4, with 11 bases in between. The germline gives CDR1 MNHEY, CDR2 SMNVEV (reference sequence). This CDR3 contains 15 residues.